The entry below describes one TCR beta chain. The antigen is unknown. This entry comes from a study of T cell repertoires in cytomegalovirus infection. Study-wide context: CMV infection plus the matching HLA type was flagged by public TCR beta signatures. Points from the study as a whole: The study found HLA-C-restricted CMV-specific TCR beta clonotypes dominating the ex vivo response. Totalled public TCR beta family frequency picked out people who carried CMV plus the relevant HLA.

Each CDR3 protein gets one entry after TCRdb re-called the reads with MiXCR. This table has just under 550,000 distinct CDR3 sequences, around 27% appearing once. The CDR3 extends over 15 amino acids. Germline assignment: CDR1 SGHRS and CDR2 YFSETQ. The trim removed 0 bases at V and 3 bases at J, leaving 5 bases unmatched. This TCR was sampled from a human donor in good health (CMV status not recorded). Some clones in this sample may be carry-over from other donors' samples. Sequencing was performed on PBMCs. The genes are TRBV5-1 and TRBJ2-7; 8 bases are shared with TRBD2. The CDR3, as DNA: TGCGCCAGCAGCTTGGCACGGGGGGGACTCTACGAGCAGTACTTC. Translation: CASSLARGGLYEQYF.